Presented here are 22 T cell receptor delta chains from one specimen sequenced in a study of γδ T cells in repeated Plasmodium falciparum infection. TCRdb re-identified clones in the multiplex PCR reads via CATT. The repertoire holds tens of thousands of delta-chain clones, with approximately 1.7% as singletons. Flow sorting of PBMC yielded separate Vgamma9/Vdelta2+ and Vdelta2-negative gammadelta T cell populations for bulk repertoire analysis. Input material: gamma-delta T cells from blood. These receptors came from a pool of human donors (malaria-infected and uninfected, not separated).

As concerns this clone: For this DNA, TCRdb reports the protein of a much larger clone, which diverges at residue 11, most likely from a read error; the protein presented here is translated directly from the DNA. The gene calls are TRDV1 and TRDJ1; 12 bases are a match to TRDD3. CDR3 length equals 23 residues. Germline loops: CDR1 TSWWSYY, CDR2 QGS. After removal of 0 bases from V and 0 bases from J, the junction contained 20 bases not matched to a gene. The CDR3 reads CALGELGPSYYWGIQGNTDKLIF. As DNA, the CDR3 is TGTGCTCTTGGGGAACTGGGGCCTTCCTACTACTGGGGGATACAAGGGAACACCGATAAACTCATCTTT.

This clone was detected ten times or more. The likely explanation is a read error, given a far larger clone one base away. The sample carries other DNA sequences with the same CDR3. CDR3 loop: CACDTVLAGPIGSTDKLIF. DNA for the CDR3: TGTGCCTGCGACACCGTACTCGCGGGCCCTATCGGAAGCACCGATAAACTCATCTTT. V gene TRDV2 combines with J gene TRDJ1; unclear D gene. This CDR3 comprises 19 residues. The germline gives CDR1 GEAIGNYY, CDR2 EKD.

Points on this clone: The mismatch at residue 18 between this DNA's translation and the TCRdb protein of a much larger clone likely reflects a read error; the protein shown is translated from the DNA. The J gene has no call, while the V gene is TRDV1; the table's TRDD3 call for D was not verified on the DNA. Germline V gene lookup returns CDR1 TSWWSYY and CDR2 QGS. The CDR3 sequence is 20 residues long. DNA of the CDR3: TGTGCTCTTGGGGACCCACAATCTTCCTACCCTCACCCGTACACCGATAAATTCATCTTT. Translation: CALGDPQSSYPHPYTDKFIF.

This clone has a count of ten or more. A far larger clone is off by one base, so a read error is likely. Other nucleotide sequences in the sample specify the same CDR3. The chain employs TRDV1 and TRDJ1; TRDD3 matches at 8 bases. Germline V gene sequence: CDR1 TSWWSYY, CDR2 QGS. This CDR3 has 16 residues. The CDR3 spells CALGELRDTGTDKLIF. CDR3 nucleotide sequence: TGTGCCCTTGGGGAACTGAGGGATACGGGTACCGATAAACTCATCTTT.

This clone showed up many times. The mismatch at residue 15 between this DNA's translation and the TCRdb protein of a much larger clone likely reflects a read error; the protein shown is translated from the DNA. No V gene was called here, but the J gene is TRDJ1; TRDD3 is the table's D call, not checked against the DNA. The CDR3 length is 16 residues. The CDR3 DNA follows: TGTGCTCTTGGGGAAGTACCCGCCTATACCACCGATAAACTCACCTTT. It translates to CALGEVPAYTTDKLTF.

With respect to this clone: For this DNA, TCRdb reports the protein of a much larger clone, which diverges at residue 15, most likely from a read error; the protein presented here is translated directly from the DNA. The J gene went uncalled, whereas the V gene is TRDV3; TRDD3, the D gene given by the table, was not confirmed from the DNA. CDR1 is TVYSNPD and CDR2 is GDNSRS in the germline V gene (reference sequence). There are 17 residues in the CDR3. The CDR3: CASTPWGIPKYTDKPIF. The CDR3 DNA reads TGTGCCTCTACGCCCTGGGGGATCCCCAAGTACACCGATAAACCCATCTTT.

In its sample, this clone was seen a few times. This DNA's translation differs at residue 5 from TCRdb's protein, which comes from a much larger clone; a read error is likely, and the protein shown is translated from the DNA. This rearrangement joins TRDV1 to TRDJ1, with 9 bases fitting TRDD2. There are 20 residues in the CDR3. In germline, CDR1 is TSWWSYY, CDR2 QGS. With 3 bases clipped from V and 3 bases from J, the junction kept 20 bases outside the gene matches. CDR3 DNA: TGTGCTCTTGGGGACCCTTCCTACGGGCCCTGGGGGCCTTTGGCCGATAAACTCATCTTT. This encodes CALGDPSYGPWGPLADKLIF.

This clone was detected only a few times. TCRdb assigns this DNA the protein of a much larger clone, which departs from its translation at residue 6; this likely reflects a read error, and the protein shown comes from translating the DNA. This chain links TRDV2 with TRDJ1; TRDD3 aligns across 8 bases. TCRdb supplies no J gene; here it was assigned by aligning the nucleotide sequence to germline. CDR3 length: 23 residues. The junction had 31 bases not matched to a gene; V was cut back by 3 bases and J by 2 bases. Per the germline V gene, CDR1 is GEAIGNYY and CDR2 is EKD. The CDR3 sequence is CACDSAGDKREVLGSSRTDKLIF. The CDR3 coding sequence is TGTGCCTGTGACTCTGCGGGGGATAAAAGAGAGGTTTTGGGATCTAGTCGTACCGATAAACTCATCTTT.

In its sample, this clone was seen a few times. A far more abundant clone sits one base away, making this likely a read error. This same CDR3 is encoded by further DNA sequences in the sample. The rearrangement uses TRDV1 and TRDJ1, with 11 bases lining up with TRDD3. Germline matching of the DNA provided the J gene here, since TCRdb leaves it blank. Germline CDR1 reads TSWWSYY; CDR2 reads QGS. V dropped 1 base and J dropped 5; count of bases not matched to a gene: 27. The CDR3 contains 23 residues. The chain's CDR3 is CALGEPGFLSNLLGDIKTDKLIF. The CDR3 DNA is TGTGCTCTTGGGGAACCCGGCTTCCTTTCAAACCTACTGGGGGATATAAAAACGGATAAACTCATCTTT.

Remarks on this clone: The mismatch at residue 10 between this DNA's translation and the TCRdb protein of a much larger clone likely reflects a read error; the protein shown is translated from the DNA. This chain connects TRDV1 to TRDJ1, with 8 bases that match TRDD3. Germline V gives CDR1 TSWWSYY, CDR2 QGS. With 9 bases clipped from V and 13 bases from J, the junction kept 13 bases outside the gene matches. CDR3 size: 12 residues. The CDR3 coding sequence is TGTGCTCTCTTTGAGCTTACTGGGGGTCACATCTTT. This sequence encodes CALFELTGGHIF.

By sample fraction, this clone is medium-sized. Other DNA sequences in the sample encode the same CDR3. J is TRDJ1 and V is TRDV1; D is ambiguous. The CDR3 extends over 18 amino acids. V lost 1 base, J lost 0 bases, and 18 bases lay in between. The germline gives CDR1 TSWWSYY, CDR2 QGS. In nucleotides, the CDR3 is TGTGCTCTTGGGGAACGGCTTTCCCAGAAAACGTACACCGATAAACTCATCTTT. Protein: CALGERLSQKTYTDKLIF.

This clone appeared a few times. This sequence may be a read error, since a much larger clone differs from it by one base. At the DNA level, this CDR3 is encoded by other sequences in the same sample as well. The rearrangement joins TRDV1 to TRDJ1; 8 bases align to TRDD3. CDR3 length equals 24 residues. Germline CDR1 is TSWWSYY and CDR2 is QGS. CDR3 protein: CALGETVILRYTRRGGFFADKLIF. CDR3 DNA: TGTGCTCTTGGGGAGACAGTGATCCTTCGCTACACACGACGTGGGGGATTTTTTGCCGACAAACTCATCTTT.

This clone was picked up many times. The protein TCRdb gives is from a much larger clone and does not agree with this DNA's translation at residue 15, likely a read error; the protein shown here comes from the DNA. The rearrangement links TRDV2 to TRDJ1; 13 bases align to TRDD3. TCRdb does not report a J gene; here it was assigned by matching the DNA to germline references. This CDR3 contains 18 residues. From germline, CDR1 is GEAIGNYY and CDR2 EKD. The CDR3, as DNA: TGTGCCTGTGACACCGGGAAGTTACTGGGGGATACGCCCGATAGACTCATCTTT. Its protein product is CACDTGKLLGDTPDRLIF.

On this clone: TCRdb records a much larger clone's protein for this DNA, with a difference at residue 6 that likely arises from a read error; the protein given is the translation of the DNA. V usage is TRDV2 and J usage is TRDJ1; D perhaps matches TRDD3 (6 bases). The J gene, left out of TCRdb, was set here by checking the DNA against germline. CDR1 and CDR2 from the germline V gene are GEAIGNYY and EKD. This CDR3 is 13 amino acids long. The CDR3 reads CAAGGVGTDKLIF. In DNA form, the CDR3 reads TGTGCAGCCGGGGGAGTTGGGACCGATAAACTCATCTTT.

Comment on this clone: This DNA's translation and the protein TCRdb lists, from a much larger clone, do not match at residue 5, likely due to a read error; the protein shown is translated from the DNA. The gene calls are TRDV1 and TRDJ1, with 11 nucleotides matching TRDD3. The CDR3 covers 17 residues. Per the germline V gene, CDR1 is TSWWSYY and CDR2 is QGS. V shed 4 bases, J shed 6 bases, and the junction held 13 bases outside the gene matches. The CDR3 reads CALGGGVGDTNSYKLIF. Written as DNA, the CDR3 is TGTGCTCTTGGGGGAGGGGTGGGGGATACGAATTCGTATAAACTCATCTTT.

This clone has at least ten counts. The protein that TCRdb holds for this DNA derives from a much larger clone and differs from the translated DNA at residue 17, which likely indicates a read error; the protein shown here is translated from the DNA. This chain links TRDV1 with TRDJ1; 8 bases map to TRDD3. The germline V gene has CDR1 TSWWSYY and CDR2 QGS. The CDR3 length is 19 residues. DNA for the CDR3: TGTGCTCTTAAATTCTACCGAACGGTACTGGGGGCCCGCACGGATAAACCCATCTTT. Translation gives CALKFYRTVLGARTDKPIF.

This clone was found a few times. TCRdb has a much larger clone's protein, which differs at residue 3 from the translation of this DNA, likely because of a read error; what is shown is the protein translated from the DNA. CDR3 amino acids: CAPGERSRGLPSGGYTDKLIF. DNA of the CDR3: TGTGCTCCTGGGGAACGGTCTCGAGGGCTACCTTCTGGGGGATACACCGATAAGCTCATCTTT. Here the V gene is TRDV1, but the J gene went uncalled; the D call of TRDD3 is as the table states it, not checked on the DNA. The CDR3 is made up of 21 amino acids. CDR1 TSWWSYY and CDR2 QGS come from the germline V gene.

A remark on this clone: This DNA translates differently at residue 16 from the TCRdb protein, which is that of a much larger clone; a read error is likely, and the protein shown is the DNA's own translation. The chain employs TRDV1 and TRDJ1; possibly TRDD3 for D (7 bases). V was trimmed by 2 bases and J by 9 bases, leaving 31 bases between them. Germline CDR1 reads TSWWSYY; CDR2 reads QGS. This CDR3 has 19 amino acids. This CDR3 is CALGEEVLRAWGLEVELIF. CDR3 nucleotide sequence: TGTGCTCTTGGGGAAGAAGTCCTACGGGCCTGGGGGCTTGAAGTTGAACTCATCTTT.

This clone was seen a few times. The mismatch at residue 10 between this DNA's translation and the TCRdb protein of a much larger clone likely reflects a read error; the protein shown is translated from the DNA. CDR3 DNA sequence: TGTGCTCTTGGGGAAGAACTGGGGGATAAACTCATCTTT. Amino acids: CALGEELGDKLIF. J is TRDJ1 and V is TRDV1; 7 bases agree with TRDD3. Germline CDR1 is TSWWSYY and CDR2 is QGS. With V trimmed by 2 bases and J by 5 bases, 2 bases remained unmatched. The length of the CDR3 is 13 residues.

Many counts were recorded for this clone. For this DNA, TCRdb reports the protein of a much larger clone, which diverges at residue 5, most likely from a read error; the protein presented here is translated directly from the DNA. This chain links TRDV1 with TRDJ2; 12 bases map to TRDD3. The CDR3 is 22 residues long. In germline, CDR1 is TSWWSYY, CDR2 QGS. Trimming took 4 bases from V and 2 from J; bases not matched to a gene: 20. CDR3: CALGGVVLHPLGDTSLTAQLFF. The CDR3 nucleotides read TGTGCTCTTGGGGGCGTCGTCCTACATCCACTGGGGGATACCAGCTTGACAGCACAACTCTTCTTT.

Worth noting for this clone: A far larger clone is one base from this, pointing to a likely read error. Other DNA sequences from this sample encode an identical CDR3 as well. V gene TRDV2 was called; the J gene was not; the table's D call of TRDD3 was not tested on the DNA. This CDR3 has 19 amino acids. Germline V gene lookup returns CDR1 GEAIGNYY and CDR2 EKD. CDR3 in amino acids: CACDTLGGGYAERTDKLIF. Here the CDR3 DNA reads TGTGCCTGTGACACCCTCGGTGGGGGATACGCGGAAAGGACCGATAAGCTCATCTTT.

This clone was seen ten or more times. TCRdb's protein, taken from a much larger clone, differs from this DNA's translation at residue 13, likely owing to a read error; the protein displayed comes from the DNA. This chain joins TRDV1 and TRDJ1; 8 nucleotides agree with TRDD3. The CDR3 extends over 18 amino acids. The V and J ends lost 0 bases and 3 bases, in that order; junction bases with no gene match: 12. Germline CDR1 TSWWSYY, CDR2 QGS. The CDR3 sequence is CALGELKWGMSDADKLIF. In DNA form, the CDR3 reads TGTGCTCTTGGGGAACTAAAATGGGGGATGTCCGACGCCGATAAACTCATCTTT.